This T cell receptor (beta chain) was captured by sequencing in a study of blood T cell repertoires in COVID-19. In the original workflow: Nucleated cell counts were estimated from reference gene primer amplification. Profiling relied on immunoSEQ multiplex PCR, and the TCRdb table lists in-frame clones only, not all of them. V and J calls and clone size are those listed in that table; D and trimming were worked out from the DNA. The sample lists roughly 150,000 clones; 85% were seen once. The V and J ends lost 3 bases and 5 bases, in that order; junction bases with no gene match: 7. Looked up from germline, CDR1 is KGHSH and CDR2 is LQKENI. The CDR3 sequence is 16 residues long.

The chain recombines TRBV18 with TRBJ2-2; 9 bases agree with TRBD1. The sample taken for sequencing was peripheral blood. This sequence originates from a woman of 80 years or more with COVID-19, enrolled during active disease. The CDR3 loop is CASSPQTGGMTGELFF. Written as DNA, the CDR3 is TGTGCCAGCTCACCGCAAACAGGGGGCATGACCGGGGAGCTGTTTTTT.